The rows below give T cell receptor beta chains drawn from one sample of a study of radiation and T cells in renal cell carcinoma. TCRdb's table, derived via immunoSEQ multiplex PCR, lists solely in-frame clones and lacks some. The table shows roughly 53,000 clones, with roughly 84% occurring only once. This material consisted of blood, taken from a patient whose treatment included radiotherapy and nephrectomy. Receptors originate from a woman in her 70s with renal cell carcinoma. Each CDR3 is given with its conserved first and last residue. D genes are given only for firm matches. Only part of the rows carry a size: once, few, many, or a class if the clone is expanded.

d_call	v_call	j_call	cdr3_length	clone_size	cdr3_nt	cdr3_aa
TRBD1	TRBV5-1	TRBJ1-4	13	NA	TGCGCCAGCGGGACAGCAACTAATGAAAAACTGTTTTTT	CASGTATNEKLFF
TRBD1	TRBV18	TRBJ1-1	15	NA	TGTGCCAGCTCACCACCCGGGACAGGGAACACTGAAGCTTTCTTT	CASSPPGTGNTEAFF
NA	TRBV5-1	TRBJ1-4	17	NA	TGCGCCAGCAGCTTGGGTTCATCGGGGAGTGGTAATGAAAAACTGTTTTTT	CASSLGSSGSGNEKLFF
NA	TRBV5-6	TRBJ2-7	13	NA	TGTGCCAGCAGCCCGCGGGGGCTGGACGAGCAGTACTTC	CASSPRGLDEQYF
NA	TRBV6-5	TRBJ1-5	13	few	TGTGCCAGCAGTTACCAGGGAGGACAGCCCCAGCATTTT	CASSYQGGQPQHF
TRBD2	TRBV6-6	TRBJ2-3	14	NA	TGTGCCAGCACCGACAGCGGGGCCTCAGATACGCAGTATTTT	CASTDSGASDTQYF
NA	TRBV4-3	TRBJ2-3	13	NA	TGCGCCAGCAGCCAGGGGTCTCGGGATACGCAGTATTTT	CASSQGSRDTQYF
TRBD1	TRBV5-5	TRBJ1-2	15	NA	TGTGCCAGCAGCTTGGCCGACAGGGGGGACTATGGCTACACCTTC	CASSLADRGDYGYTF
NA	TRBV21-1	TRBJ2-7	15	NA	TGTGCCAGCAGCAAAGGGGCAACCCTGTCCTACGAGCAGTACTTC	CASSKGATLSYEQYF
NA	TRBV4-1	TRBJ1-5	15	NA	TGCGCCAGCAGCCAAGAGGGACTTGGCAATCAGCCCCAGCATTTT	CASSQEGLGNQPQHF
TRBD1	TRBV6-5	TRBJ2-7	13	NA	TGTGCCAGCAGGGGGACAGGGAGCTACGAGCAGTACTTC	CASRGTGSYEQYF
NA	TRBV29-1	TRBJ2-5	13	NA	TGCAGCACCCTGACAGGATCGGGAGAGACCCAGTACTTC	CSTLTGSGETQYF
NA	TRBV2	TRBJ2-5	13	NA	TGTGCCAGCAGTGAATTGCAGGGGGAGACCCAGTACTTC	CASSELQGETQYF
NA	TRBV30	TRBJ2-7	14	NA	TGTGCCTGGAGTTTCAATAGTCGCTCCTACGAGCAGTACTTC	CAWSFNSRSYEQYF
NA	TRBV5-1	TRBJ1-1	14	NA	TGCGCCAGCAGCTTGAAGTCAGGACCCACTGAAGCTTTCTTT	CASSLKSGPTEAFF
TRBD1	TRBV5-1	TRBJ1-1	14	NA	TGCGCCAGCAGCGCCGGGACAGGGAACACTGAAGCTTTCTTT	CASSAGTGNTEAFF
NA	TRBV18	TRBJ1-2	14	NA	TGTGCCAGCTCACCTACTCGGGGGAACTATGGCTACACCTTC	CASSPTRGNYGYTF
NA	TRBV4-1	TRBJ2-3	15	NA	TGCGCCAGCAGACAATCCGGGACCCAAGGGCTAGCGCAGTATTTT	CASRQSGTQGLAQYF
NA	TRBV7-6	TRBJ1-4	13	NA	TGTGCCAGCAGCTCGGCGGGAAGTGAAAAACTGTTTTTT	CASSSAGSEKLFF
TRBD1	TRBV28	TRBJ2-6	18	NA	TGTGCCAGCAGTTTACCCGGGACAGCTAAATCTGGGGCCAACGTCCTGACTTTC	CASSLPGTAKSGANVLTF
NA	TRBV27	TRBJ2-2	13	NA	TGTGCCAGCGGCTCTCGGGATGCCGGGGAGCTGTTTTTT	CASGSRDAGELFF
TRBD2	TRBV11-3	TRBJ2-1	18	few	TGTGCCAGCAGCTTAGGGAGTCTTAGCGGGGGACCTTTGAATGAGCAGTTCTTC	CASSLGSLSGGPLNEQFF
TRBD1	TRBV5-1	TRBJ2-7	14	NA	TGCGCCAGCAGACCCACGGCAGGGGGTGACGAGCAGTACTTC	CASRPTAGGDEQYF
TRBD2	TRBV9	TRBJ2-3	15	NA	TGTGCCAGCAGCGTAGCAGGACTAGCGGGATTTACGCAGTATTTT	CASSVAGLAGFTQYF
TRBD1	TRBV7-9	TRBJ1-1	15	NA	TGTGCCAGCAGCTTAGCGCAGGGGGCGTACACTGAAGCTTTCTTT	CASSLAQGAYTEAFF
NA	TRBV27	TRBJ2-5	15	NA	TGTGCCAGCAGTTTATCTTATGGTAAAGAAGAGACCCAGTACTTC	CASSLSYGKEETQYF
NA	TRBV6-1	TRBJ2-2	15	NA	TGTGCCAGCACGGCCGTTAATGGGGCAGGCGGGGAGCTGTTTTTT	CASTAVNGAGGELFF
TRBD2	TRBV6-4	TRBJ2-2	18	NA	TGTGCCAGCAGTGACTCGACTAGCGGGAGGACGAACACCGGGGAGCTGTTTTTT	CASSDSTSGRTNTGELFF
TRBD1	TRBV27	TRBJ2-7	16	once	TGTGCCAGCAGCTGGCGGACAGGGCCAATTTCCTACGAGCAGTACTTC	CASSWRTGPISYEQYF
TRBD2	TRBV5-1	TRBJ2-2	16	NA	TGCGCCAGCAGGACGTCGGGAGGGCCGAACACCGGGGAGCTGTTTTTT	CASRTSGGPNTGELFF
NA	TRBV6-1	TRBJ1-1	12	NA	TGTGCCAGCACTCCGAGGTTCACTGAAGCTTTCTTT	CASTPRFTEAFF
NA	TRBV4-1	TRBJ1-1	16	NA	TGCGCCAGCAGCCAAAGACAGGTTCTCATGAACACTGAAGCTTTCTTT	CASSQRQVLMNTEAFF
NA	TRBV4-3	TRBJ2-7	15	NA	TGCGCCAGCAGCCAATCTCCACAGGGCCCCTACGAGCAGTACTTC	CASSQSPQGPYEQYF
NA	TRBV27	TRBJ2-3	14	NA	TGTGCCAGCGCCCCAGGATCTAGCACAGATACGCAGTATTTT	CASAPGSSTDTQYF
NA	TRBV25-1	TRBJ2-7	11	NA	TGTGCCAGCAGTGAGTACGGGGAGCAGTACTTC	CASSEYGEQYF
NA	TRBV30	TRBJ2-5	14	NA	TGTGCCTGGAGTGTACGCGTGACAGGAGAGACCCAGTACTTC	CAWSVRVTGETQYF
NA	TRBV6-5	TRBJ1-2	15	NA	TGTGCCAGCAGTAACCCCCGGGGCGCTGGGTATGGCTACACCTTC	CASSNPRGAGYGYTF
NA	TRBV5-4	TRBJ2-7	14	NA	TGTGCCAGCAGCGATAATCCGGGGGCCTACGAGCAGTACTTC	CASSDNPGAYEQYF
NA	TRBV2	TRBJ1-1	12	once	TGTGCCAGCAGAGAAGACAGACCTGAAGCTTTCTTT	CASREDRPEAFF
TRBD2	TRBV9	TRBJ2-3	15	NA	TGTGCCAGCAGCGTACGCGGGAGGGAAACAGATACGCAGTATTTT	CASSVRGRETDTQYF